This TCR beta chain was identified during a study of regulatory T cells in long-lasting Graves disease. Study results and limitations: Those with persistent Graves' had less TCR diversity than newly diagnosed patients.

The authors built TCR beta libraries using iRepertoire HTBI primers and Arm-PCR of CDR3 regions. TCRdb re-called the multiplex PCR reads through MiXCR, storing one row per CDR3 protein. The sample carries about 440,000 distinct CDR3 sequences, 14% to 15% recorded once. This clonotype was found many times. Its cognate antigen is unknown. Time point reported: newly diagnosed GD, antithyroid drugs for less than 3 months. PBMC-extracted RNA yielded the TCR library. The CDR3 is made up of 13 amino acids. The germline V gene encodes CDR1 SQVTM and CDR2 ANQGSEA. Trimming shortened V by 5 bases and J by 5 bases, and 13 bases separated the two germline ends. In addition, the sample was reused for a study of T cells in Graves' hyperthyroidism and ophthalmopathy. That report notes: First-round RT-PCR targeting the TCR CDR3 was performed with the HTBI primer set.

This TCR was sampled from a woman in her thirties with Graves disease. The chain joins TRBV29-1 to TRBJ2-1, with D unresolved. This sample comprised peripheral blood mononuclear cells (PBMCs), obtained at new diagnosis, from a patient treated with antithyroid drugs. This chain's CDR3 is CSVNPQWDNEQFF. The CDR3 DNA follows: TGCAGCGTTAACCCCCAGTGGGACAATGAGCAGTTCTTC.